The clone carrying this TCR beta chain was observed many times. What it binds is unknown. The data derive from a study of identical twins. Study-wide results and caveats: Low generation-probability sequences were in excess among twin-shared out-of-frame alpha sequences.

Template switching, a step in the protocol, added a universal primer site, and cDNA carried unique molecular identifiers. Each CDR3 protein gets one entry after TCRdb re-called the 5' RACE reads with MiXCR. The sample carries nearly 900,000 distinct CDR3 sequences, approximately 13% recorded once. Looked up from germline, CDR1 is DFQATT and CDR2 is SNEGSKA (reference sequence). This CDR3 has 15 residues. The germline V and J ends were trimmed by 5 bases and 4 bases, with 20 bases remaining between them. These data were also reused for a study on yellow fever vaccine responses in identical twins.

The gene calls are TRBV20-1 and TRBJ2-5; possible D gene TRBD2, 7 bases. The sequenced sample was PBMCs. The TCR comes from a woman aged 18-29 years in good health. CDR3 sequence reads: CSASVGGGHRETQYF. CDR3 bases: TGCAGTGCTTCAGTAGGGGGGGGGCACAGAGAGACCCAGTACTTC.